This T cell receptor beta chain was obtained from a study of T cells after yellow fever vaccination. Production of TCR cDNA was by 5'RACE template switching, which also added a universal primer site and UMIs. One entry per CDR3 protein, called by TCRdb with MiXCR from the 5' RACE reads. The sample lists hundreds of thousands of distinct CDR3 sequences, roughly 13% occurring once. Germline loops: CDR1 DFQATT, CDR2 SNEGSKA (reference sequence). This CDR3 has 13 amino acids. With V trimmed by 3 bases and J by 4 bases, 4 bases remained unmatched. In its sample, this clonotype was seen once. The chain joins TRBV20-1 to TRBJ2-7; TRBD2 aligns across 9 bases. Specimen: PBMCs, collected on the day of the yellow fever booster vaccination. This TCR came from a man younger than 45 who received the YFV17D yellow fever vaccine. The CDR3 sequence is CSASAAGGYEQYF. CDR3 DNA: TGCAGTGCTAGTGCTGCGGGAGGGTACGAGCAGTACTTC.